The clone carrying this T cell receptor beta chain was seen ten or more times. Its antigen remains unidentified. This entry belongs to a study of spatial heterogeneity in lung cancer. The study, taken as a whole, reports: How many expanded intratumoral alpha and beta TCRs were present tracked the tumor mutation count, which was a count of nonsynonymous mutations.

With V trimmed by 5 bases and J by 0 bases, 4 bases remained unmatched. The CDR3 length is 14 residues. CDR1 SGHRS and CDR2 YFSETQ come from the germline V gene. Indicated time point: sample taken at primary tumor resection. Each CDR3 protein gets one entry after TCRdb re-called the 5' RACE reads with MiXCR. The sample yields around 20,000 distinct CDR3 sequences, over 7% seen once. The sample here was lung tumor tissue, taken at surgery. The chain has TRBV5-1 and TRBJ2-7; 8 nucleotides line up with TRBD2. The sequence derives from a female donor with early-stage non-small cell lung cancer. The DNA of the CDR3 is TGCGCCAGCAGGCCCGGGACTAGCTCCTACGAGCAGTACTTC. This gives the protein CASRPGTSSYEQYF.